This TCR beta chain is drawn from a study of blood T cells in healthy people across ages. The CDR3 consists of 15 residues. Losses at the gene ends were 1 base for V and 3 bases for J; bases not matched to a gene: 4. Through a sample-barcoded 5' primer and a J-beta primer mix, a second PCR was run for about 7 to 12 cycles. TCRdb reprocessed the 5' RACE reads via MiXCR and lists one record per CDR3 protein. Of 1,300,000 or so distinct CDR3 sequences listed, around 59% are singletons. Per sample, extraction of total RNA gave at least 5 micrograms in every case. Sequencing was done on a sample of blood. The genes are TRBV12-3 or TRBV12-4 and TRBJ2-7; 9 nucleotides match TRBD1. The TCR sequence derives from a young man in good health. The CDR3 DNA sequence: TGTGCCAGCAGTTTAGGTTTGGGACAGGGCTACGAGCAGTACTTC. This translates into CASSLGLGQGYEQYF.